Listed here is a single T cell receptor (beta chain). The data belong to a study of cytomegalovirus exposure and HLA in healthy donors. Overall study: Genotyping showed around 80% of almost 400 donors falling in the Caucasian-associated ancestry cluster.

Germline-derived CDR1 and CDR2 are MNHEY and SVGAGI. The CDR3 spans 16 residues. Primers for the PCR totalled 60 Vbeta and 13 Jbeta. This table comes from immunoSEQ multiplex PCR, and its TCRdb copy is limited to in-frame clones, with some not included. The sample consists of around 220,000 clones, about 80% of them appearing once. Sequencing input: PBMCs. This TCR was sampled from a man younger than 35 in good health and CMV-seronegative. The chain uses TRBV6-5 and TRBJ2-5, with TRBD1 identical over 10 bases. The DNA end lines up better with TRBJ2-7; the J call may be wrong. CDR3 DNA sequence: TGTGCCAGCAGTTACTCCGGGACAGGGGTTTCCTACGAGCAGTACTTC. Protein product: CASSYSGTGVSYEQYF.